This entry lists 11 T cell receptor beta chains sequenced from one sample in a study of T-cell memory formation after mild COVID-19. TCRdb passed the 5' RACE reads through MiXCR, listing each CDR3 protein once. The table records hundreds of thousands of distinct CDR3 sequences, roughly 8% of them present only once. The sample comprised PBMCs or a T cell subset sorted from them (not recorded which). The source is a man aged 18 to 29 who had mild COVID-19 (a few samples of this study predate the infection). Cell type and time point are not known.

The sample holds a few counts of this clonotype. The chain links TRBV7-2 to TRBJ1-5; no definite D call. This CDR3 region has 15 residues. Germline values: CDR1 SGHTA, CDR2 FQGNSA. V was shortened by 5 bases and J by 3 bases, with 14 bases between the two germline ends. The CDR3 region has the DNA TGTGCCAGCAGCCCAGGACTTTTTGACAATCAGCCCCAGCATTTT. Protein sequence: CASSPGLFDNQPQHF.

This clonotype was recorded a few times. This chain connects TRBV7-2 to TRBJ2-3; TRBD2 matches 8 bases. Germline loops: CDR1 SGHTA, CDR2 FQGNSA. This CDR3 contains 16 residues. Germline trimming cut 5 bases from V and 0 bases from J; bases unmatched to any gene: 7. The CDR3 DNA is TGTGCCAGCAGCCCATTTGGCGGGGGGAGCACAGATACGCAGTATTTT. Residues: CASSPFGGGSTDTQYF. The full variable domain, with the rest looked up from reference TRBV7-2 and TRBJ2-3, is GAGVSQSPSNKVTEKGKDVELRCDPISGHTALYWYRQSLGQGLEFLIYFQGNSAPDKSGLPSDRFSAERTGGSVSTLTIQRTQQEDSAVYLCASSPFGGGSTDTQYFGPGTRLTVL.

This clonotype appeared a few times. The V gene is TRBV20-1, the J gene TRBJ1-2; D not resolved. The CDR3 loop spans 12 amino acids. V lost 3 bases to trimming and J lost 7 bases, with 12 bases between them. Germline loops: CDR1 DFQATT, CDR2 SNEGSKA (reference sequence). CDR3 sequence reads: CSASSQPSGYTF. Here the CDR3 DNA reads TGCAGTGCTAGTAGCCAGCCGAGTGGCTACACCTTC.

The chain recombines TRBV6-4 with TRBJ2-2; no firm D call. Trimming shortened V by 0 bases and J by 6 bases, and 8 bases separated the two germline ends. The CDR3 runs 14 residues. CDR1 and CDR2 (germline): MRHNA, SNTAGT. CDR3 amino acids: CASSDSISPGELFF. DNA for the CDR3: TGTGCCAGCAGTGACTCGATATCTCCCGGGGAGCTGTTTTTT.

The table lists this clonotype with many counts. The genes are TRBV7-3 and TRBJ1-6; 7 bases are shared with TRBD1. CDR3 length: 14 amino acids. In germline, CDR1 is SGHTA, CDR2 FQGTGA. Trimming at V came to 4 bases and at J to 7 bases, leaving 4 bases not matched to a gene. CDR3 sequence (DNA): TGTGCCAGCAGCTCGACAGGGTGGAATTCACCCCTCCACTTT. Protein product: CASSSTGWNSPLHF.

CDR3 in DNA: TGTGCCAGCAACGCCGTAGGCGACCTCACAGATACGCAGTATTTT. Encoded protein: CASNAVGDLTDTQYF. The chain combines TRBV6-2 or TRBV6-3 with TRBJ2-3; the D is unclear. Germline V gives CDR1 MNHEY, CDR2 SVGEGT. This CDR3 is built from 15 residues. Trimming removed 7 bases from V and 2 bases from J, with 16 bases in between.

This chain uses TRBV5-1 with TRBJ1-5; weak D call: TRBD1 (6 bases). The germline gives CDR1 SGHRS, CDR2 YFSETQ. The CDR3 covers 16 residues. V was trimmed by 0 bases and J by 6 bases, leaving 16 bases between them. CDR3 bases: TGCGCCAGCAGCTTGGATGCCAGGGGCAACGGTCAGCCCCAGCATTTT. It specifies CASSLDARGNGQPQHF.

The rearrangement links TRBV20-1 to TRBJ2-1, with 8 bases that match TRBD1. CDR1 is DFQATT and CDR2 is SNEGSKA in the germline V gene (reference sequence). The J segment lost 2 bases and the V segment lost 0 bases, leaving 3 bases of the junction unmatched. This CDR3 is 15 amino acids long. CDR3 sequence (DNA): TGCAGTGCTAGAGATCCAGGGGGCCCCTACAATGAGCAGTTCTTC. Translating gives CSARDPGGPYNEQFF.

The V call is TRBV18, the J call TRBJ2-7; the D is unclear. V lost 2 bases, J lost 3 bases, and 11 bases lay in between. CDR1 and CDR2 from the germline V gene are KGHSH and LQKENI. CDR3 length: 14 residues. The CDR3: CASSPVPDVYEQYF. Written as DNA, the CDR3 is TGTGCCAGCTCACCAGTACCGGACGTCTACGAGCAGTACTTC.

This clonotype was seen many times. This chain connects TRBV12-3 or TRBV12-4 to TRBJ2-5, with 8 positions matching TRBD2. CDR3 length: 14 residues. With 5 bases clipped from V and 1 base from J, the junction kept 3 bases outside the gene matches. DNA of the CDR3: TGTGCCAGCAGTCGACTAGCGCTCCAAGAGACCCAGTACTTC. Protein: CASSRLALQETQYF.

This clonotype was observed a handful of times. V and J are TRBV10-1 and TRBJ1-1, with 7 bases identical to TRBD1. The germline CDR1 and CDR2 sequences are WNHNN and SYGVQD (reference sequence). The CDR3 consists of 14 residues. With 2 bases clipped from V and 7 bases from J, the junction kept 7 bases outside the gene matches. CDR3 amino acids: CASSELTGSGEAFF. The CDR3 DNA follows: TGCGCCAGCAGTGAGCTGACAGGGTCCGGTGAAGCTTTCTTT.